This T cell receptor beta chain was retrieved from a study of blood T cell repertoires in COVID-19. Looking at the study overall: The origin of the acute and convalescent COVID-19 samples was the United States, Italy and Spain. The cDNA or gDNA used as material had been derived from T cells, B-cell-depleted T cells, or PBMCs.

CDR1 is ENHRY and CDR2 is SYGVKD in the germline V gene. This CDR3 spans 17 amino acids. Trimming cost V 6 bases and J 0 bases; bases outside gene matches: 13. Enrolment of Seattle patients took place during active infection, and they were followed longitudinally. Authors' processing steps: The assay estimated nucleated cells by amplifying reference gene primers. Assay: immunoSEQ multiplex PCR; the TCRdb copy retains only in-frame clones and omits some. Clone size and the V and J calls come from that table; the DNA yielded D and trimming. This sample has approximately 100,000 clones, with around 90% found just once.

The chain joins TRBV10-3 to TRBJ2-7; TRBD2 agrees at 8 bases. The sequenced sample consisted of peripheral blood. This receptor was obtained from a human donor with COVID-19, enrolled during active disease. The donor label of this sample is uncertain. CDR3 protein: CAIRISGEARSSYEQYF. DNA for the CDR3: TGTGCCATCAGAATTAGCGGGGAGGCCAGGAGCTCCTACGAGCAGTACTTC.